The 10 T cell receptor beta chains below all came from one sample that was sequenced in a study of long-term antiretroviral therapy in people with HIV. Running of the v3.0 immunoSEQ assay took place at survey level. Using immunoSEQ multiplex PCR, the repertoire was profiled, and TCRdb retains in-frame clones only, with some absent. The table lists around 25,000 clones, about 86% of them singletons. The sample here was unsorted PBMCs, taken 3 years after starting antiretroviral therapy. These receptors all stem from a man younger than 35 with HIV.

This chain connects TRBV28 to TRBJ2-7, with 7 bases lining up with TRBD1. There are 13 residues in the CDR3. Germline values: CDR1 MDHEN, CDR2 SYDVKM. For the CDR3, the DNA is TGTGCCAGCAGCTGGGGACAGTCCTCCGAGCAGTACGTC. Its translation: CASSWGQSSEQYV.

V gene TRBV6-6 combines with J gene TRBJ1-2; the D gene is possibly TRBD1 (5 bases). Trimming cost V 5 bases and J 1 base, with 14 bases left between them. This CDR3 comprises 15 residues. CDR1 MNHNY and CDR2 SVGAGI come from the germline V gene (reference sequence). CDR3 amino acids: CASSADSRSNYGYTF. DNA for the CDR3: TGTGCCAGCAGTGCCGACAGCCGAAGTAACTATGGCTACACCTTC.

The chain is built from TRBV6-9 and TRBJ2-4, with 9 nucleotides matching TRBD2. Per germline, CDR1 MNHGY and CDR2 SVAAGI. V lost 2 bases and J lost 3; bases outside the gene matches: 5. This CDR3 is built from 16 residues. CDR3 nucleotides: TGTGCCAGCAGTTATAATCCAGCGGGGGGCAAAAACATTCAGTACTTC. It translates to CASSYNPAGGKNIQYF.

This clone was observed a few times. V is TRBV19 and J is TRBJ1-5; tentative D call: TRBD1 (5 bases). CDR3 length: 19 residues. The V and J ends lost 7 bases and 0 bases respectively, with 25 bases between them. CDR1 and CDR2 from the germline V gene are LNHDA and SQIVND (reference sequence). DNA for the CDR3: TGTGCCAGTAACTCGGGGGTGACAGAGATGAGAACTAGCAATCAGCCCCAGCATTTT. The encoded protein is CASNSGVTEMRTSNQPQHF.

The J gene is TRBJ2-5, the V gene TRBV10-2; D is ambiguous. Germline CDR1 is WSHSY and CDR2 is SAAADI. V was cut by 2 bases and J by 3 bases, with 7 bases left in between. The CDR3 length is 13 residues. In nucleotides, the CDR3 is TGCGCCAGCAGTGAGCCGCCAGAAGAGACCCAGTACTTC. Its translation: CASSEPPEETQYF.

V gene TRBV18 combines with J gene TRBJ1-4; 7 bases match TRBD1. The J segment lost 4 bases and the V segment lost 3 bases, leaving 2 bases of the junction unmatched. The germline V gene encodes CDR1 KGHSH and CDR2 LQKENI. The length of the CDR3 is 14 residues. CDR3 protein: CASSPGTVNEKLFF. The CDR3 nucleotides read TGTGCCAGCTCACCCGGGACAGTTAATGAAAAACTGTTTTTT.

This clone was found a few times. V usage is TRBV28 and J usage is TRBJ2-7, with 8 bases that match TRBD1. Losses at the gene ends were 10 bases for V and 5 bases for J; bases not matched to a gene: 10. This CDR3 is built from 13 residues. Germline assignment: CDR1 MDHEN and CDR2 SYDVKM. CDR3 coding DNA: TGTGCCACTAATCGGGACAGGAGGAACGAGCAGTACTTC. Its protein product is CATNRDRRNEQYF.

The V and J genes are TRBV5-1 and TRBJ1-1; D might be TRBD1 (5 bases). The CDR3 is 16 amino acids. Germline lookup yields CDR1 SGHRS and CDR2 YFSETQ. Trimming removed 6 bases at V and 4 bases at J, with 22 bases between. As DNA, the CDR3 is TGCGCCAGCAACCCCATGGAGGACACTGGGGCCACTGAAGCTTTCTTT. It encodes CASNPMEDTGATEAFF.

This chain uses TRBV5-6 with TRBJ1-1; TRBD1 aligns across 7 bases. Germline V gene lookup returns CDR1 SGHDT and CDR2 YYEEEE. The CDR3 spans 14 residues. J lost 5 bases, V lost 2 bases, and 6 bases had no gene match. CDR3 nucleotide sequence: TGTGCCAGCAGCTTCAGCCAGGGGGTTACTGAAGCTTTCTTT. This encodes CASSFSQGVTEAFF.

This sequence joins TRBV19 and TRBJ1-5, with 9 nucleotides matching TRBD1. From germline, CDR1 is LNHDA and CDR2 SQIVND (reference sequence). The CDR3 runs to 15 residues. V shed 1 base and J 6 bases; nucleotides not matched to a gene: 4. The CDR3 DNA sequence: TGTGCCAGTAGTATAGGGGGACAGGGAGGTCAGCCCCAGCATTTT. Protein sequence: CASSIGGQGGQPQHF.